The clone carrying this T cell receptor beta chain was detected many times. Its target is not known. The sample originates from a study of T-cell reconstitution after alpha-beta-depleted transplantation in children. Study-wide findings and caveats: Some patients showed high day-60 TCRbeta diversity, which derived from surviving recipient T cells and thymic progenitors.

Molecular barcoding with unique molecular identifiers was used for the TCRbeta library. MiXCR, applied by TCRdb to the PCR reads, yields one record per CDR3 protein. There are a few hundred thousand distinct CDR3 sequences in the sample; approximately 10% occur only once, and around 22% lies in the top ten. The receptor was derived from a male patient under 10 years old who had a stem cell transplant for chronic granulomatous disease, so the T cells may come from the graft donor. The source material was peripheral blood, sampled 180 days after TCRalphabeta/CD19-depleted stem cell transplant.

The CDR3 loop reads CASSQGRDIYGYTF. The CDR3 DNA reads TGCGCCAGCAGCCAAGGTCGGGACATCTATGGCTACACCTTC. The chain is built from TRBV4-1 and TRBJ1-2, with D perhaps TRBD1 (6 bases). Trimming left V 1 base short and J 4 bases short, with 10 bases between. The CDR3 length is 14 residues. CDR1 is MGHRA, CDR2 YSYEKL, per germline.